One sample yielded the 27 T cell receptor beta chains listed below, sequenced in a study of blood T cell repertoires in COVID-19. Profiling relied on immunoSEQ multiplex PCR, and the TCRdb table lists in-frame clones only, not all of them. Here the sample spans over 100,000 clones, approximately 90% being singletons. The sequencing input was peripheral blood. The receptors here all came from a man between 60 and 75 years old with COVID-19, enrolled during active disease.

The rearrangement uses TRBV21-1 and TRBJ1-3; no check of the table's D call, TRBD1, against the DNA was made. TRBV21-1 is a pseudogene. CDR3 length: 13 amino acids. CDR3 sequence reads: CASSKGGGDTIYF. The DNA for the CDR3 is TGTGCCAGCAGCAAAGGAGGGGGAGACACCATATATTTT.

The genes are TRBV11-2 and TRBJ2-1, with 9 bases fitting TRBD2. CDR1 and CDR2 from the germline V gene are SGHAT and FQNNGV. V shed 6 bases, J shed 3 bases, and the junction held 9 bases outside the gene matches. The CDR3 is made up of 16 amino acids. The CDR3 DNA is TGTGCCAGCAGGTCCGAAGCGGGAGGCTACTACAATGAGCAGTTCTTC. Its protein product is CASRSEAGGYYNEQFF.

V is TRBV12-5 and J is TRBJ2-5; D remains ambiguous. The CDR3 runs to 13 residues. V lost 3 bases and J lost 4, with 9 bases in between. The germline V gene has CDR1 LGHNT and CDR2 FRNRAP. The CDR3 nucleotides read TGTGCTAGTGGTTTAACAGCCGGAGAGACCCAGTACTTC. It codes for CASGLTAGETQYF.

The chain recombines TRBV18 with TRBJ1-2, with a possible D match to TRBD1 (5 bases). V lost 1 base, J lost 6 bases, and 15 bases lay in between. Germline V lookup: CDR1 KGHSH, CDR2 LQKENI. The CDR3 spans 15 residues. CDR3 loop: CASSPLTTVDDGYTF. In DNA form, the CDR3 reads TGTGCCAGCTCACCACTTACGACAGTAGATGATGGCTACACCTTC.

This chain joins TRBV7-9 and TRBJ1-6; no clear D gene. Trimming removed 1 base at V and 6 bases at J, with 13 bases between. Germline CDR1 is SEHNR and CDR2 is FQNEAQ (reference sequence). This CDR3 region has 16 residues. In DNA, the CDR3 is TGTGCCAGCAGCTTAGGAACCTCTGGAGGTAATTCACCCCTCCACTTT. Protein: CASSLGTSGGNSPLHF. The full variable domain, its missing parts supplied by reference TRBV7-9 and TRBJ1-6, is DTGVSQNPRHKITKRGQNVTFRCDPISEHNRLYWYRQTLGQGPEFLTYFQNEAQLEKSRLLSDRFSAERPKGSFSTLEIQRTEQGDSAMYLCASSLGTSGGNSPLHFGNGTRLTVT.

This chain's CDR3 is CASKAGAQETQYF. CDR3 bases: TGTGCCAGCAAAGCGGGGGCACAAGAGACCCAGTACTTC. V usage is TRBV11-2 and J usage is TRBJ2-5; 8 bases match TRBD2. The germline V gene encodes CDR1 SGHAT and CDR2 FQNNGV. V lost 7 bases and J lost 2; bases outside the gene matches: 3. The CDR3 is made up of 13 amino acids.

The rearrangement uses TRBV28 and TRBJ1-5, with a possible D match to TRBD1 (5 bases). Germline V lookup: CDR1 MDHEN, CDR2 SYDVKM. The CDR3 totals 12 residues. Trimming removed 8 bases at V and 4 bases at J, with 9 bases between. The CDR3 reads CASRDRNQPQHF. As DNA, the CDR3 is TGTGCCAGCCGAGACAGAAATCAGCCCCAGCATTTT.

The chain has TRBV5-1 and TRBJ1-2, with 7 bases aligning to TRBD1. Germline V CDR1 and CDR2: SGHRS, YFSETQ. V dropped 0 bases and J dropped 7; count of bases not matched to a gene: 9. There are 15 residues in the CDR3. For the CDR3, the DNA is TGCGCCAGCAGCTTGGATACGACAGGGAAAGGTGGCTACACCTTC. Translated, it gives CASSLDTTGKGGYTF.

This clone was recorded only once. The gene calls are TRBV7-2 and TRBJ1-1; D is ambiguous. Germline CDR1 and CDR2: SGHTA and FQGNSA. Trimming shortened V by 1 base and J by 14 bases, and 17 bases separated the two germline ends. This CDR3 has 13 amino acids. CDR3 nucleotide sequence: TGTGCCAGCAGCTTAGTGTTCGAGCAACCCCACTTCTTT. Residues: CASSLVFEQPHFF.

The J gene is TRBJ1-3, the V gene TRBV28, with no clear D. CDR3 length: 16 amino acids. Looked up from germline, CDR1 is MDHEN and CDR2 is SYDVKM. The V and J ends lost 5 bases and 0 bases respectively, with 14 bases between them. The CDR3 DNA is TGTGCCAGCAGTAGCGGCGCAGGCCCCTCTGGAAACACCATATATTTT. This codes for CASSSGAGPSGNTIYF.

The chain joins TRBV7-2 to TRBJ1-3; unclear D gene. Per the germline V gene, CDR1 is SGHTA and CDR2 is FQGNSA. This CDR3 is 18 amino acids long. Between the trimmed V and J ends, which lost 1 base and 2 bases, there was a span of 18 bases. The CDR3 bases are TGTGCCAGCAGCTTAGTAGGCGGGTCCAAGGGAGCTGGAAACACCATATATTTT. Its protein product is CASSLVGGSKGAGNTIYF. Based on the CDR3 plus reference TRBV7-2 and TRBJ1-3, the full variable domain is GAGVSQSPSNKVTEKGKDVELRCDPISGHTALYWYRQSLGQGLEFLIYFQGNSAPDKSGLPSDRFSAERTGGSVSTLTIQRTQQEDSAVYLCASSLVGGSKGAGNTIYFGEGSWLTVV.

The chain couples TRBV27 to TRBJ2-3; tentative D call: TRBD1 (5 bases). Deletions cut 2 bases from V and 7 bases from J, with 19 bases between. Germline V gives CDR1 MNHEY, CDR2 SMNVEV (reference sequence). This CDR3 has 16 amino acids. The DNA for the CDR3 is TGTGCCAGCAGTTTAGGCTGGCAGGGTAAATCAAATACGCAGTATTTT. This encodes CASSLGWQGKSNTQYF.

The chain is built from TRBV14 and TRBJ2-7; D ambiguous. Trimming took off 0 bases at V and 0 bases at J, with 12 bases between the two ends. The V gene's germline CDR1 is SGHDN and CDR2 FVKESK. The CDR3 loop spans 16 amino acids. CDR3 sequence (DNA): TGTGCCAGCAGCCAAGAGAGGTACACCATCTCCTACGAGCAGTACTTC. Its translation: CASSQERYTISYEQYF. The full variable domain, its missing parts supplied by reference TRBV14 and TRBJ2-7, is EAGVTQFPSHSVIEKGQTVTLRCDPISGHDNLYWYRRVMGKEIKFLLHFVKESKQDESGMPNNRFLAERTGGTYSTLKVQPAELEDSGVYFCASSQERYTISYEQYFGPGTRLTVT.

This chain links TRBV28 with TRBJ1-1; TRBD1 matches at 8 bases. V shed 7 bases, J shed 1 base, and the junction held 5 bases outside the gene matches. The CDR3 totals 14 residues. Germline-derived CDR1 and CDR2 are MDHEN and SYDVKM. The CDR3 nucleotides read TGTGCCAGCAAGATGGGGACAGGGAACACTGAAGCTTTCTTT. Encoded protein: CASKMGTGNTEAFF.

The rearrangement uses TRBV9 and TRBJ1-4; possibly TRBD1 for D (6 bases). Germline CDR1 SGDLS, CDR2 YYNGEE. The CDR3 has 16 amino acids. Trimming took off 0 bases at V and 8 bases at J, with 17 bases between the two ends. The DNA for the CDR3 is TGTGCCAGCAGCGTAGCCCCGACAGGTCTAGGGGAAAAACTGTTTTTT. It codes for CASSVAPTGLGEKLFF. The full variable domain, with the rest looked up from reference TRBV9 and TRBJ1-4, is DSGVTQTPKHLITATGQRVTLRCSPRSGDLSVYWYQQSLDQGLQFLIQYYNGEERAKGNILERFSAQQFPDLHSELNLSSLELGDSALYFCASSVAPTGLGEKLFFGSGTQLSVL.

The V gene is TRBV7-6, the J gene TRBJ2-5, with 9 bases aligning to TRBD2. CDR1 is SGHVS and CDR2 is FNYEAQ in the germline V gene. CDR3 length: 15 amino acids. Trimming at V came to 1 base and at J to 3 bases, leaving 3 bases not matched to a gene. CDR3 amino acids: CASSLGGGAEETQYF. For the CDR3, the DNA is TGTGCCAGCAGCTTAGGCGGGGGGGCCGAAGAGACCCAGTACTTC.

The V gene is TRBV5-4, the J gene TRBJ1-1; the D gene is possibly TRBD1 (6 bases). The germline V and J ends were trimmed by 6 bases and 2 bases, with 14 bases remaining between them. The CDR3 covers 14 residues. Germline assignment: CDR1 SGHNT and CDR2 YYREEE (reference sequence). This chain's CDR3 is CASTSQGINTEAFF. Written as DNA, the CDR3 is TGTGCCAGCACTTCACAGGGTATCAACACTGAAGCTTTCTTT. The entire variable domain, with the rest obtained from reference TRBV5-4 and TRBJ1-1, is as follows: ETGVTQSPTHLIKTRGQQVTLRCSSQSGHNTVSWYQQALGQGPQFIFQYYREEENGRGNFPPRFSGLQFPNYSSELNVNALELDDSALYLCASTSQGINTEAFFGQGTRLTVV.

The V gene is TRBV6-5, the J gene TRBJ2-1, with D perhaps matching TRBD1 (6 bases). Germline CDR1 MNHEY, CDR2 SVGAGI. This CDR3 has 14 residues. The ends were cut back, 10 bases at V and 0 bases at J, with 13 bases in the middle. Here the CDR3 DNA reads TGTGCCAACTCAAGGGGGAACTCCTACAATGAGCAGTTCTTC. Protein: CANSRGNSYNEQFF.

This chain joins TRBV18 and TRBJ1-4; D gene ambiguous. The CDR3 is 14 residues long. Between the trimmed V and J ends, which lost 2 bases and 0 bases, there was a span of 4 bases. Germline-derived CDR1 and CDR2 are KGHSH and LQKENI. CDR3 DNA sequence: TGTGCCAGCTCACCAGGGCCAACTAATGAAAAACTGTTTTTT. Translating gives CASSPGPTNEKLFF.

The chain is built from TRBV5-1 and TRBJ1-1, with TRBD1 identical over 8 bases. Trimming cost V 0 bases and J 5 bases; bases outside gene matches: 3. This CDR3 spans 14 amino acids. From germline, CDR1 is SGHRS and CDR2 YFSETQ. CDR3 residues: CASSLGQGYTEAFF. CDR3 coding DNA: TGCGCCAGCAGCTTGGGACAGGGGTATACTGAAGCTTTCTTT.

The rearrangement uses TRBV10-3 and TRBJ1-2; 10 positions agree with TRBD1. Per germline, CDR1 ENHRY and CDR2 SYGVKD. The CDR3 covers 16 residues. V dropped 3 bases and J dropped 0; count of bases not matched to a gene: 4. The CDR3 nucleotides are TGTGCCATCAGTGAAGCTGGACAGGGGGCTAACTATGGCTACACCTTC. Translation gives CAISEAGQGANYGYTF.

The rearrangement links TRBV27 to TRBJ2-2; 10 bases are a match to TRBD1. CDR3 length: 17 amino acids. Germline V gene lookup returns CDR1 MNHEY and CDR2 SMNVEV (reference sequence). V was clipped by 3 bases and J by 7 bases; unmatched bases: 11. CDR3 sequence: CASSFLTGTGVDGELFF. CDR3 DNA sequence: TGTGCCAGCAGTTTCTTAACCGGGACAGGGGTGGACGGGGAGCTGTTTTTT.

This sequence joins TRBV29-1 and TRBJ2-1, with D possibly matching TRBD2 (5 bases). V was trimmed by 8 bases and J by 6 bases, leaving 17 bases between them. CDR3 length equals 13 residues. The germline gives CDR1 SQVTM, CDR2 ANQGSEA. CDR3 nucleotide sequence: TGCAGCAATACCGGCAGACGGGGCAATGAGCAGTTCTTC. As protein: CSNTGRRGNEQFF.

J is TRBJ2-1 and V is TRBV6-1; 10 bases fit TRBD2. CDR1 is MNHNS and CDR2 is SASEGT in the germline V gene. The CDR3 runs 17 residues. J was trimmed by 3 bases and V by 0 bases; bases with no gene match: 5. The CDR3 DNA is TGTGCCAGCAGTGAAGCGATAAGCGGGGGGGTCTACAATGAGCAGTTCTTC. Its translation: CASSEAISGGVYNEQFF.

Here the CDR3 reads CASRGTGTNSPLHF. The CDR3 DNA reads TGTGCCAGCAGGGGGACAGGGACCAATTCACCCCTCCACTTT. The rearrangement joins TRBV9 to TRBJ1-6, with 9 bases matching TRBD1. This CDR3 spans 14 amino acids. V was clipped by 5 bases and J by 7 bases; unmatched bases: 4. The V gene's germline CDR1 is SGDLS and CDR2 YYNGEE.

The chain recombines TRBV6-5 with TRBJ1-1; D unresolved. Germline V gene data show CDR1 as MNHEY and CDR2 as SVGAGI. The CDR3 covers 11 residues. V dropped 6 bases and J dropped 11 bases, with 13 bases sitting between them. DNA of the CDR3: TGTGCCAGCAGGACTAGCCTTTTCGCTTTCTTT. Amino acids: CASRTSLFAFF.

The rearrangement links TRBV19 to TRBJ1-4, with TRBD1 matching over 9 bases. This CDR3 comprises 15 residues. After removal of 3 bases from V and 7 bases from J, the junction contained 6 bases not matched to a gene. Germline loops: CDR1 LNHDA, CDR2 SQIVND (reference sequence). CDR3 coding DNA: TGTGCCAGTAGTATCACAGGGGGCCGGGGTGAAAAACTGTTTTTT. It encodes CASSITGGRGEKLFF. Full variable domain (remainder filled in from reference TRBV19 and TRBJ1-4): DGGITQSPKYLFRKEGQNVTLSCEQNLNHDAMYWYRQDPGQGLRLIYYSQIVNDFQKGDIAEGYSVSREKKESFPLTVTSAQKNPTAFYLCASSITGGRGEKLFFGSGTQLSVL.